Reported below is one T cell receptor (beta chain). Antigen unknown. This entry is derived from a study of T cells in women clearing cervical HPV infection. Study results and limitations: CIN3+ cases had significantly higher TCR repertoire richness than controls, but evenness did not differ. Timing of associations relative to infection is unclear; T-cell subsets were not isolated.

Some clones are missing from TCRdb's copy, which holds only in-frame ones; the method was immunoSEQ multiplex PCR. The sample has around 39,000 clones. The sample was blood buffy coat. The source of this sequence is a woman between 18 and 70 years old with a cervical HPV16 infection that either progressed to CIN3+ or cleared (not recorded which).

CDR3 DNA (partial): TGCAGTGCCCGGCGGGACAGCACCTACGAG. Its protein product is CSARRDSTYE. The CDR3 in its entirety is CSARRDSTYEQYF. The genes are TRBV20-1 and TRBJ2-7; D is perhaps TRBD1 (7 bases). The sequence runs out 3 residues before the end of the CDR3; the remainder is reconstructed from the germline J gene. V lost 6 bases and J 2 bases, leaving 14 bases between the germline ends. The length of the CDR3 is 13 residues. CDR1 and CDR2 from the germline V gene are DFQATT and SNEGSKA (reference sequence).